This is a list of T cell receptor beta chains from one sample in a study of spatial heterogeneity in lung cancer. TCRdb re-called the 5' RACE reads through MiXCR, storing one row per CDR3 protein. The sample yields more than 80,000 distinct CDR3 sequences, around 12% seen once. Sequencing was performed on PBMCs, taken at surgery. The receptor set was obtained from a male donor with early-stage non-small cell lung cancer. CDR3s include the opening cysteine and the closing phenylalanine or tryptophan. D genes are given only for firm matches. The size of a clone is reported for some rows only, either as once, few or many, or as a class for expanded clones.

size	D	V	J	CDR3	DNA
few	TRBD2	TRBV20-1	TRBJ2-3	CSARDVENSGNTDTQYF	TGCAGTGCTAGAGATGTTGAAAATAGCGGGAACACAGATACGCAGTATTTT
few	NA	TRBV2	TRBJ2-1	CASSEGLGGVEQFF	TGTGCCAGCAGTGAAGGACTGGGGGGAGTTGAGCAGTTCTTC
many	NA	TRBV5-5	TRBJ2-6	CASSLRSGANVLTF	TGTGCCAGCAGCTTACGCTCTGGGGCCAACGTCCTGACTTTC
NA	NA	TRBV7-8	TRBJ2-1	CASSLERSYNEQFF	TGTGCCAGCAGCTTAGAGCGGTCGTACAATGAGCAGTTCTTC
NA	NA	TRBV19	TRBJ2-1	CASSMIQGGNNEQFF	TGTGCCAGTAGTATGATCCAGGGGGGCAACAATGAGCAGTTCTTC
NA	NA	TRBV6-1	TRBJ2-6	CASESGANVLTF	TGTGCCAGTGAATCCGGGGCCAACGTCCTGACTTTC
many	NA	TRBV6-9	TRBJ2-7	CASTPRVQYF	TGTGCCAGCACCCCCAGGGTGCAGTACTTC
many	NA	TRBV7-2	TRBJ2-3	CASSLGANTDTQYF	TGTGCCAGCAGCTTAGGGGCGAACACAGATACGCAGTATTTT
NA	NA	TRBV29-1	TRBJ2-3	CSVASGSRTDTQYF	TGCAGCGTTGCAAGTGGGAGTAGGACAGATACGCAGTATTTT
many	TRBD1	TRBV5-1	TRBJ1-2	CASSGGQTNYGYTF	TGCGCCAGCAGCGGGGGACAGACTAACTATGGCTACACCTTC
few	NA	TRBV7-2	TRBJ2-1	CASSFRLAGSYNEQFF	TGTGCCAGCAGTTTTAGGTTGGCAGGCTCCTACAATGAGCAGTTCTTC
few	NA	TRBV21-1	TRBJ2-7	CASSKVRAYEQYF	TGTGCCAGCAGCAAAGTTCGGGCCTACGAGCAGTACTTC
NA	NA	TRBV20-1	TRBJ2-2	CSATVDKVPGELFF	TGCAGTGCCACAGTGGATAAGGTGCCCGGGGAGCTGTTTTTT
many	NA	TRBV7-8	TRBJ2-2	CASSSRTAPGTGELFF	TGTGCCAGCAGCTCCCGGACAGCCCCCGGTACCGGGGAGCTGTTTTTT
few	NA	TRBV5-1	TRBJ2-5	CASSLEVAETQYF	TGCGCCAGCAGCTTGGAGGTCGCAGAGACCCAGTACTTC
many	NA	TRBV6-6	TRBJ2-3	CASSYSYLTGRLSTDTQYF	TGTGCCAGCAGTTACTCCTACCTTACAGGGCGGCTAAGCACAGATACGCAGTATTTT
many	NA	TRBV7-9	TRBJ1-2	CASSREYGYTF	TGTGCCAGCAGCCGCGAATATGGCTACACCTTC
NA	NA	TRBV7-2	TRBJ1-5	CASSLVDTQPQHF	TGTGCCAGCAGCTTAGTGGACACTCAGCCCCAGCATTTT
many	NA	TRBV6-2/TRBV6-3	TRBJ1-5	CASSYSANQPQHF	TGTGCCAGCAGTTACTCCGCAAATCAGCCCCAGCATTTT
NA	NA	TRBV5-6	TRBJ2-5	CASSLEAALQETQYF	TGTGCCAGCAGCTTGGAGGCAGCCCTTCAAGAGACCCAGTACTTC
few	NA	TRBV9	TRBJ1-2	CASSVGGSIPHGYTF	TGTGCCAGCAGCGTAGGAGGCTCTATCCCCCATGGCTACACCTTC
once	TRBD1	TRBV6-2/TRBV6-3	TRBJ2-1	CASSADRGSYNEQFF	TGTGCCAGCAGTGCCGACAGGGGCTCCTACAATGAGCAGTTCTTC
few	TRBD1	TRBV9	TRBJ2-5	CASSGGGRAAPLQETQYF	TGTGCCAGCAGCGGAGGGGGCCGGGCAGCACCCCTCCAAGAGACCCAGTACTTC
few	TRBD1	TRBV5-6	TRBJ2-3	CASSSRGPDTQYF	TGTGCCAGCAGCTCCAGGGGGCCAGATACGCAGTATTTT
NA	NA	TRBV3-1	TRBJ2-4	CASGTRVIQYF	TGTGCCAGCGGAACTAGGGTCATTCAGTACTTC
NA	TRBD1	TRBV6-2/TRBV6-3	TRBJ2-5	CASSSGQYGETQYF	TGTGCCAGCAGCTCGGGACAGTATGGAGAGACCCAGTACTTC
NA	NA	TRBV20-1	TRBJ2-1	CSAIRDPPVYEQFF	TGCAGTGCTATCCGGGACCCGCCGGTATATGAGCAGTTCTTC
NA	NA	TRBV20-1	TRBJ2-6	CSARQSGGANVLTF	TGCAGTGCGCGCCAGTCCGGTGGGGCCAACGTCCTGACTTTC
many	NA	TRBV10-3	TRBJ1-3	CAISESSGNSGNTIYF	TGTGCCATCAGTGAGTCGAGCGGGAACTCTGGAAACACCATATATTTT
many	NA	TRBV2	TRBJ2-3	CASSEAPGDTQCF	TGTGCCAGCAGTGAAGCCCCTGGCGATACGCAGTGTTTT
many	NA	TRBV5-1	TRBJ2-7	CASSRLAGQDEQYF	TGCGCCAGCAGCAGGCTAGCGGGACAGGACGAGCAGTACTTC
few	NA	TRBV6-2/TRBV6-3	TRBJ2-4	CASSVQGRAKNIQYF	TGTGCCAGCTCGGTACAGGGTAGAGCCAAAAACATTCAGTACTTC
NA	NA	TRBV12-3/TRBV12-4	TRBJ2-5	CATSEGVRETQYF	TGTGCCACCTCTGAGGGGGTACGGGAGACCCAGTACTTC
few	NA	TRBV6-2/TRBV6-3	TRBJ2-3	CASTEGQSTDTQYF	TGTGCCAGCACCGAAGGACAGAGCACAGATACGCAGTATTTT
few	NA	TRBV7-9	TRBJ1-4	CASSQRTDEKLFF	TGTGCCAGCAGCCAGAGGACCGATGAAAAACTGTTTTTT
many	NA	TRBV4-3	TRBJ2-3	CASSQDNADTQYF	TGCGCCAGCAGCCAAGACAACGCAGATACGCAGTATTTT
NA	TRBD1	TRBV7-9	TRBJ1-1	CASSLAGTGGFTEAFF	TGTGCCAGCAGCTTAGCGGGGACAGGGGGCTTCACTGAAGCTTTCTTT
many	TRBD1	TRBV6-2/TRBV6-3	TRBJ2-3	CASSYGQGIDTQYF	TGTGCCAGCAGTTACGGACAGGGGATCGATACGCAGTATTTT
few	TRBD1	TRBV28	TRBJ1-1	CASIYRGAGNTEAFF	TGTGCCAGCATCTACAGGGGTGCGGGGAACACTGAAGCTTTCTTT
many	TRBD2	TRBV25-1	TRBJ2-1	CASSVTSGGYNEQFF	TGTGCCAGCAGTGTAACTAGCGGGGGTTACAATGAGCAGTTCTTC
NA	NA	TRBV4-3	TRBJ2-2	CASSQFYRRQESGELFF	TGCGCCAGCAGCCAATTTTATCGTCGGCAGGAGTCCGGGGAGCTGTTTTTT
NA	TRBD1	TRBV19	TRBJ1-5	CASSISPRTGGQPQHF	TGTGCCAGTAGTATAAGCCCTCGGACAGGGGGCCAGCCCCAGCATTTT
NA	NA	TRBV6-1	TRBJ2-4	CASRANLAKNIQYF	TGTGCCAGCAGGGCCAATCTAGCCAAAAACATTCAGTACTTC
many	NA	TRBV5-5	TRBJ1-1	CASHSSADTEAFF	TGTGCCAGCCATTCGAGTGCGGACACTGAAGCTTTCTTT
many	NA	TRBV10-2	TRBJ2-2	CASSGRAGRTGELFF	TGCGCCAGCAGTGGCCGGGCGGGGCGCACCGGGGAGCTGTTTTTT
many	NA	TRBV5-4	TRBJ2-5	CASSLEQSQETQYF	TGTGCCAGCAGCTTGGAACAGTCTCAAGAGACCCAGTACTTC
NA	TRBD2	TRBV30	TRBJ2-5	CAWNPSGGVQETQYF	TGTGCCTGGAACCCTAGCGGGGGGGTCCAAGAGACCCAGTACTTC
many	NA	TRBV4-2	TRBJ1-2	CASSPRAANYGYTF	TGTGCCAGCAGCCCCAGGGCCGCTAACTATGGCTACACCTTC
few	TRBD1	TRBV6-4	TRBJ1-2	CASSEDGQANYGYTF	TGTGCCAGCAGTGAGGACGGACAGGCGAACTATGGCTACACCTTC
NA	TRBD1	TRBV4-2	TRBJ2-5	CASSQSGTGAETQYF	TGTGCCAGCAGCCAGTCCGGGACAGGGGCAGAGACCCAGTACTTC
few	NA	TRBV10-3	TRBJ2-7	CAIRETDFAYEQYF	TGTGCCATCAGAGAGACAGATTTTGCCTACGAGCAGTACTTC
few	NA	TRBV20-1	TRBJ1-1	CSARGDGSMNTEAFF	TGCAGTGCTAGGGGGGACGGAAGTATGAACACTGAAGCTTTCTTT
NA	TRBD2	TRBV5-1	TRBJ2-2	CASSPGLANTGELFF	TGCGCCAGCAGCCCGGGACTAGCTAACACCGGGGAGCTGTTTTTT
many	TRBD1	TRBV5-6	TRBJ2-7	CASSFRPRQGSYEQYF	TGTGCCAGCAGCTTTAGGCCACGACAGGGATCCTACGAGCAGTACTTC
NA	TRBD1	TRBV7-6	TRBJ2-5	CASSPGQGETQYF	TGTGCCAGCAGCCCCGGACAGGGTGAGACCCAGTACTTC